These 21 T cell receptor beta chains originate from one sample sequenced in a study of CD8+CD57+ T cells in acquired aplastic anemia. Both TCR beta VDJ combination and CDR3 sequence profiling were carried out. Genomic DNA was the template for this profiling. TCRdb processed the reads anew with MiXCR; each CDR3 protein has one entry. The sample includes some 170,000 distinct CDR3 sequences, around 50% of them seen just once. For sequencing, patients were chosen who had shown expansion of CD8+CD57+ cells by flow cytometry. The sample taken for sequencing was sorted CD4+, CD8+, or CD8+CD57+ T cells (not recorded which) from PBMCs. The receptors shown here come from a human donor with aplastic anemia.

This clonotype appeared a few times. The chain joins TRBV12-3 or TRBV12-4 to TRBJ2-5; maybe TRBD1 (5 bases). Trimming took off 1 base at V and 7 bases at J, with 16 bases between the two ends. The CDR3 consists of 15 residues. CDR3 nucleotides: TGTGCCAGCAGTTTAGAGGGGTCGCAGCTCGGGACCCAGTACTTC. The encoded protein is CASSLEGSQLGTQYF.

This chain connects TRBV5-1 to TRBJ2-2; 8 nucleotides line up with TRBD1. This CDR3 spans 14 amino acids. V lost 5 bases and J lost 7; bases outside the gene matches: 7. CDR1 SGHRS and CDR2 YFSETQ come from the germline V gene. The CDR3 DNA reads as TGCGCCAGCAGAGGACAGGGTGTTTTCGGGGAGCTGTTTTTT. It encodes CASRGQGVFGELFF.

The chain uses TRBV2 and TRBJ1-5; 8 bases match TRBD1. The CDR3 is 13 residues long. The germline gives CDR1 SNHLY, CDR2 FYNNEI. V shed 6 bases, J shed 5 bases, and the junction held 3 bases outside the gene matches. CDR3 loop: CASRPGQDQPQHF. The CDR3 nucleotides read TGTGCCAGCAGGCCGGGACAGGATCAGCCCCAGCATTTT.

With respect to this clonotype: One end of the junction does not line up with germline, which may come from a read error. The V call is TRBV7-7, the J call TRBJ2-2, with D perhaps TRBD1 or TRBD2 (5 bases each). The CDR3 has 14 amino acids. Looked up from germline, CDR1 is SSHAT and CDR2 is FNYEAQ (reference sequence). As DNA, the CDR3 is TGTGCTAGCAGCGCCAGGGAGAAAGTCGGGGAGCTGTTTTTT. Translated: CASSAREKVGELFF.

To note about this clonotype: This may arise from a read error, as a much more abundant clone is one base away. This rearrangement joins TRBV6-1 to TRBJ1-2; TRBD1 matches at 8 bases. CDR3 size: 13 residues. CDR1 is MNHNS, CDR2 SASEGT, per germline. Trimming cost V 6 bases and J 8 bases; bases outside gene matches: 8. In DNA, the CDR3 is TGTGCCAGCAGGGCGGGACAGGTGAAGGGCTACACCTTC. Amino acids: CASRAGQVKGYTF.

This clonotype was observed many times. This sequence joins TRBV7-2 and TRBJ2-1, with D uncertain. The CDR3 length is 11 residues. Germline values: CDR1 SGHTA, CDR2 FQGNSA. Trimming stripped 3 bases from V and 9 bases from J, with 6 bases between. CDR3 sequence: CASSFFSEQFF. In DNA, the CDR3 is TGTGCCAGCAGCTTCTTTAGTGAGCAGTTCTTC.

This clonotype was seen repeatedly, ten times or more. The V gene is TRBV7-9, the J gene TRBJ2-5; D may be TRBD2 (5 bases). CDR3 length equals 14 residues. V was shortened by 5 bases and J by 4 bases, with 14 bases between the two germline ends. Germline CDR1 and CDR2: SEHNR and FQNEAQ (reference sequence). CDR3 DNA sequence: TGTGCCAGCAGCCAGGCCCGGGATCGAGAGACCCAGTACTTC. Encoded protein: CASSQARDRETQYF.

This sequence joins TRBV6-2 or TRBV6-3 and TRBJ2-3; possible D gene TRBD2, 6 bases. The germline CDR1 and CDR2 sequences are MNHEY and SVGEGT. Trimming removed 6 bases from V and 4 bases from J, with 17 bases in between. This CDR3 spans 15 amino acids. CDR3 DNA: TGTGCCAGCAGCTCTAGTCCCACGGGGGCAGATACGCAGTATTTT. Its protein product is CASSSSPTGADTQYF.

V is TRBV9 and J is TRBJ1-1, with D hard to call. The V gene's germline CDR1 is SGDLS and CDR2 YYNGEE. V lost 4 bases, J lost 1 base, and 5 bases lay in between. This CDR3 comprises 12 residues. CDR3 nucleotide sequence: TGTGCCAGCAGCCCCTCGAACACTGAAGCTTTCTTT. Protein sequence: CASSPSNTEAFF. The entire variable domain, with the rest obtained from reference TRBV9 and TRBJ1-1, is as follows: DSGVTQTPKHLITATGQRVTLRCSPRSGDLSVYWYQQSLDQGLQFLIQYYNGEERAKGNILERFSAQQFPDLHSELNLSSLELGDSALYFCASSPSNTEAFFGQGTRLTVV.

This clonotype has more than one count but fewer than ten. The chain combines TRBV24-1 with TRBJ1-1; D is undetermined. CDR1 and CDR2 (germline): KGHDR, SFDVKD. V lost 6 bases to trimming and J lost 0 bases, with 13 bases between them. The CDR3 consists of 15 residues. The CDR3 DNA sequence: TGTGCCACCAGTAGGTCGGCCAACATGAACACTGAAGCTTTCTTT. This gives the protein CATSRSANMNTEAFF.

The gene calls are TRBV11-1 and TRBJ2-7, with 9 bases fitting TRBD1. V lost 5 bases, J lost 2 bases, and 4 bases stayed unmatched. The CDR3 sequence is 14 residues long. Germline loops: CDR1 SGHAT, CDR2 FQDESV (reference sequence). The CDR3 DNA follows: TGTGCCAGCAGCGGACAGGGGTCAACCTACGAGCAGTACTTC. Translating gives CASSGQGSTYEQYF.

The table lists this clonotype with many counts. V and J are TRBV5-6 and TRBJ2-3, with TRBD2 matching 9 bases. Germline CDR1 is SGHDT and CDR2 is YYEEEE. Unmatched junction bases numbered 8, after V lost 1 base and J lost 5 bases. The CDR3 extends over 16 amino acids. Here the CDR3 DNA reads TGTGCCAGCAGCTTGCGGGCGGGGGGGACTAAAGATACGCAGTATTTT. It translates to CASSLRAGGTKDTQYF.

This clonotype turned up a few times. Here the CDR3 reads CATSKDRDRVGYTF. The CDR3 DNA reads TGTGCCACCAGCAAAGACCGGGACAGGGTAGGGTACACCTTC. The rearrangement uses TRBV15 and TRBJ1-2; 9 bases line up with TRBD1. The V and J ends lost 4 bases and 11 bases, in that order; junction bases with no gene match: 11. This CDR3 is 14 amino acids long. Germline V gives CDR1 LNHNV, CDR2 YYDKDF (reference sequence).

Regarding this clonotype: A much larger clone lies one base from this, so it may be a read error. The V call is TRBV12-3 or TRBV12-4, the J call TRBJ1-2; D gene unclear. This CDR3 is 13 amino acids long. CDR3 region: CASSLGPTEGYAF. The CDR3 DNA reads TGTGCCAGCAGCCTAGGACCTACGGAGGGCTACGCCTTC.

The chain is built from TRBV5-6 and TRBJ1-2; D might be TRBD1 (5 bases). The CDR3 has 15 amino acids. CDR1 and CDR2 (germline): SGHDT, YYEEEE. V lost 2 bases and J lost 6, with 17 bases in between. The CDR3 is CASSLNSNGGNGYTF. As DNA, the CDR3 is TGTGCCAGCAGCTTAAATAGTAACGGGGGAAATGGCTACACCTTC.

Notes on this clonotype: One junction end does not reproduce the germline sequence, and a read error may be involved. The gene calls are TRBV3-1 and TRBJ2-7; D call uncertain. Germline assignment: CDR1 LGHDT and CDR2 YNNKEL (reference sequence). This CDR3 contains 17 residues. CDR3 loop: CAGSQALRSWTSYEQYF. The CDR3 bases are TGTGCCGGCAGCCAAGCGCTACGCTCTTGGACCTCCTACGAGCAGTACTTC.

This chain joins TRBV10-3 and TRBJ2-3, with TRBD1 identical over 11 bases. J gave up 7 bases and V 5 bases, and 5 bases lay outside the gene matches. Germline values: CDR1 ENHRY, CDR2 SYGVKD. This CDR3 has 14 amino acids. CDR3 DNA sequence: TGTGCCATCAGTCCGGGACAGGGGGTCAATACGCAGTATTTT. This gives the protein CAISPGQGVNTQYF.

This chain links TRBV2 with TRBJ1-3; D gene ambiguous. Germline values: CDR1 SNHLY, CDR2 FYNNEI. Between the trimmed V and J ends, which lost 7 bases and 6 bases, there was a span of 7 bases. The CDR3 extends over 11 amino acids. The CDR3 sequence is CASIRENTIYF. The CDR3, as DNA: TGTGCCAGCATAAGGGAAAACACCATATATTTT. Full variable domain (outside the CDR3, taken from reference TRBV2 and TRBJ1-3): EPEVTQTPSHQVTQMGQEVILRCVPISNHLYFYWYRQILGQKVEFLVSFYNNEISEKSEIFDDQFSVERPDGSNFTLKIRSTKLEDSAMYFCASIRENTIYFGEGSWLTVV.

This clonotype was observed at least ten times. The rearrangement uses TRBV12-3 or TRBV12-4 and TRBJ1-6, with TRBD1 matching 10 bases. This CDR3 contains 15 residues. V gave up 1 base and J gave up 8 bases; unmatched junction bases: 2. The CDR3 loop is CASSLGTGGYSPLHF. Written as DNA, the CDR3 is TGTGCCAGCAGTTTAGGGACAGGGGGTTATTCACCCCTCCACTTT.

The chain joins TRBV6-1 to TRBJ1-2, with a weak D call TRBD1 (5 bases). CDR1 is MNHNS and CDR2 is SASEGT in the germline V gene. V was cut by 0 bases and J by 0 bases, with 8 bases left in between. The CDR3 extends over 15 amino acids. The CDR3 region is CASSEAGVSNYGYTF. In DNA form, the CDR3 reads TGTGCCAGCAGTGAAGCAGGGGTCTCTAACTATGGCTACACCTTC.

In its sample, this clonotype was seen many times. The V gene is TRBV11-2, the J gene TRBJ2-3, with TRBD2 matching over 13 bases. V was pared by 5 bases and J by 2 bases, with 4 bases of the junction left unmatched. From germline, CDR1 is SGHAT and CDR2 FQNNGV. The CDR3 consists of 16 residues. The DNA for the CDR3 is TGTGCCAGCAGCACAGGGACTAGCGGGGACACAGATACGCAGTATTTT. Residues: CASSTGTSGDTDTQYF.